Listed below are T cell receptor beta chains from one sample, sequenced in a study of shared clonotypes between healthy human individuals. The table came from immunoSEQ multiplex PCR; TCRdb's copy has only in-frame clones and leaves some out. Here the sample spans millions of clones, more than 85% being singletons. The sample was naive CD4+ T cells from PBMCs. The receptor set was obtained from a man aged 18 to 30 in good health. Some clones in this sample may be carry-over from other donors' samples. The CDR3 runs from the conserved cysteine through the conserved F or W. The D gene is left open where the match is weak. Clone size is not always given. Where it is, it says once, few, many or a class for expanded clones.

j_gene	abundance	v_gene	d_gene	CDR3nt	CDR3aa
TRBJ2-3	.	TRBV10-3	.	TGTGCCATCGGTACTAGCAAAGATACGCAGTATTTT	CAIGTSKDTQYF
TRBJ2-2	.	TRBV7-3	TRBD2	TGTGCCAGCAGCTCCGGGCAGCGGGGAAGGACCGGGGAGCTGTTTTTT	CASSSGQRGRTGELFF
TRBJ1-3	.	TRBV9	.	TGTGCCAGCAGCCCAGCCCTGGTAGGGGAGAGTAACACCATATATTTT	CASSPALVGESNTIYF
TRBJ2-2	.	TRBV21-1	.	TGTGCCAGCAGCAAAGTGGGGCTAGCAGATAACACCGGGGAGCTGTTTTTT	CASSKVGLADNTGELFF
TRBJ2-2	.	TRBV7-8	TRBD2	TGTGCCAGCAGCTTCCCGGGACTAGCGGGAGCAGGGGAGCTGTTTTTT	CASSFPGLAGAGELFF
TRBJ2-7	.	TRBV28	.	TGTGCCAGCAGTGTCCCGGGACTTACCTACGAGCAGTACTTC	CASSVPGLTYEQYF
TRBJ1-1	.	TRBV7-9	.	TGTGCCAGCAGCTTCCCCAGGGGTGCGAACACTGAAGCTTTCTTT	CASSFPRGANTEAFF
TRBJ1-2	few	TRBV11-2	TRBD1	TGTGCCAGCAGCCTCACCGGGACAGGGCCCTATGGCTACACCTTC	CASSLTGTGPYGYTF
TRBJ2-7	few	TRBV6-1	.	TGTGCCAGCAGGTCCGGGACACCGAGCTCCTACGAGCAGTACTTC	CASRSGTPSSYEQYF
TRBJ2-7	once	TRBV19	.	TGTGCCAGTAGTCGACTTGATACCTACGAGCAGTACTTC	CASSRLDTYEQYF
TRBJ2-1	.	TRBV9	TRBD2	TGTGCCAGCAGCGTAGGTGGACTAGCCTACAATGAGCAGTTCTTC	CASSVGGLAYNEQFF
TRBJ2-3	.	TRBV5-4	.	TGTGCCAGCAGCCGAATTTCCTCGGGGGGCACAGATACGCAGTATTTT	CASSRISSGGTDTQYF
TRBJ2-7	once	TRBV28	.	TGTGCCAGCTGGCCAGAAGCCCTCGGCGGCGGAATGTACGAGCAGTACTTC	CASWPEALGGGMYEQYF
TRBJ1-5	.	TRBV29-1	TRBD1	TGCAGCGTGCCGAAAGCCCTCCAGGGGGTGAGCCAGCCCCAGCATTTT	CSVPKALQGVSQPQHF
TRBJ1-4	.	TRBV28	TRBD1	TGTGCCAGCAGTGGGACAGGGGAAAAACTGTTTTTT	CASSGTGEKLFF
TRBJ1-2	.	TRBV6-5	TRBD1	TGTGCCAGCAGTTACTCAGCCTATGACAGGGGATATGGCTACACCTTC	CASSYSAYDRGYGYTF
TRBJ2-3	.	TRBV7-6	.	TGTGCCAGCAGCCAGGGGGGTGGGACAAAAAGCACAGATACGCAGTATTTT	CASSQGGGTKSTDTQYF
TRBJ2-3	.	TRBV28	.	TGTGCCAGCAGCCAGACCTCTCCGGGTACGCAGTATTTT	CASSQTSPGTQYF
TRBJ2-3	.	TRBV11-2	.	TGTGCCAGCAGCTTAGCCGTTACAGATACGCAGTATTTT	CASSLAVTDTQYF
TRBJ1-5	.	TRBV15	.	TGTGCCACCAGCAGAAACCTTGGACAGAATCAGCCCCAGCATTTT	CATSRNLGQNQPQHF
TRBJ2-1	.	TRBV28	.	TGTGCCAGCACCTTCCCCGAAAGCTCCTACAATGAGCAGTTCTTC	CASTFPESSYNEQFF
TRBJ1-3	.	TRBV9	.	TGTGCCAGCAGCGTAAGGGACACGAGAAACACCATATATTTT	CASSVRDTRNTIYF
TRBJ1-5	.	TRBV27	TRBD1	TGTGCCAGCAGTTTTGGCCAGGGGGCGGGTCAGCCCCAGCATTTT	CASSFGQGAGQPQHF
TRBJ1-4	.	TRBV5-6	TRBD1	TGTGCCAGCACAACCGGGACAGCTAATGAAAAACTGTTTTTT	CASTTGTANEKLFF
TRBJ1-2	few	TRBV28	.	TGTGCCAGCAGTGACCGGGGCTACACCTTC	CASSDRGYTF
TRBJ1-1	.	TRBV2	.	TGTGCCACACTATCAGGGGTGGAGGGCACTGAAGCTTTCTTT	CATLSGVEGTEAFF
TRBJ1-1	once	TRBV12-5	.	TGTGCTAGTGGTTTGACCGATAGCGAAGCTTTCTTT	CASGLTDSEAFF
TRBJ1-2	.	TRBV28	.	TGTGCCATCACCCGGGATCAGATTGGCTACACCTTC	CAITRDQIGYTF
TRBJ2-7	.	TRBV28	.	TGTGCCAGCAGGGGGGGGCAGGGTCCCTACGAGCAGTACTTC	CASRGGQGPYEQYF
TRBJ2-1	.	TRBV20-1	.	TGCAGTGCTAGCGTAAACAATGAGCAGTTCTTC	CSASVNNEQFF
TRBJ1-5	.	TRBV28	.	TGTGCCAGCAATACACCTAGCAATCAGCCCCAGCATTTT	CASNTPSNQPQHF
TRBJ2-7	once	TRBV25-1	TRBD1	TGTGCCAGCAGGGTCGGGACAGGGAGCTCCTACGAGCAGTACTTC	CASRVGTGSSYEQYF
TRBJ2-7	.	TRBV30	.	TGTGCCTGGAGTGGGACCGCAAGAAGGGAGCAGTACTTC	CAWSGTARREQYF
TRBJ2-6	.	TRBV5-1	.	TGCGCCAGCGGGGTGGAGGGCTCTGGGGCCAACGTCCTGACTTTC	CASGVEGSGANVLTF
TRBJ1-2	.	TRBV15	TRBD1	TGTGCCACCAGCAGAGGTGGGACAGCAGCCAACTATGGCTACACCTTC	CATSRGGTAANYGYTF
TRBJ1-3	.	TRBV5-1	.	TGCGCCAGCAGCTCGGGGTTGGACTCTGGAAACACCATATATTTT	CASSSGLDSGNTIYF
TRBJ1-5	.	TRBV7-9	TRBD1	TGTGCCAGCAGCTCAGGGGACAGGGGAAATCAGCCCCAGCATTTT	CASSSGDRGNQPQHF
TRBJ2-1	.	TRBV27	.	TGTGCCAGCAGTTCCCCACCCCACTACAATGAGCAGTTCTTC	CASSSPPHYNEQFF
TRBJ2-2	.	TRBV5-1	.	TGCGCCAGCAGCTCCATATCGAACACCGGGGAGCTGTTTTTT	CASSSISNTGELFF
TRBJ2-3	.	TRBV7-9	.	TGTGCCAGCAGGGTATCTGGGCTGGATACGCAGTATTTT	CASRVSGLDTQYF